This T cell receptor (beta chain) was retrieved from a study of OX40 agonist ivuxolimab in advanced cancers. The wider study: Hepatocellular carcinoma, melanoma, renal cell or head and neck cancer occurred in dose-escalation patients.

Germline V gives CDR1 SSHAT, CDR2 FNYEAQ (reference sequence). The CDR3 length is 15 residues. Clones were read by immunoSEQ multiplex PCR, and TCRdb kept only the in-frame ones, dropping some. Of 55,000 to 70,000 clones in the sample, under 90% were seen once. Study-wide points: Partial responders at 0.1-3.0 mg/kg showed near-lowest clonal expansion. Circulating CD4+ and CD8+ T cells showed clonal expansion by week 6 at 0.1 to 3.0 mg/kg.

Concerning this clone: Its antigen is as yet unknown. The junction departs from germline at one end; a sequencing error may be responsible.

This clonotype originated in an adult with an advanced solid tumor such as melanoma, head and neck, liver or kidney cancer. This material consisted of CD4+ or CD8+ T cells sorted from blood, taken in a trial of the OX40 agonist ivuxolimab. J is TRBJ2-3 and V is TRBV7-7; D unclear. The DNA for the CDR3 is TGTGCTAGCAGCTTAGATCCGGGCGGCACAGATACGCAGTATTTT. This gives the protein CASSLDPGGTDTQYF.